This T cell receptor beta chain is drawn from a study of blood T cells in healthy people across ages. Healthy Caucasians from Russia aged about 6 to 100 served as donors. The CDR3 spans 13 residues. CDR1 MGHRA and CDR2 YSYEKL come from the germline V gene. With V trimmed by 6 bases and J by 4 bases, 6 bases remained unmatched. A sample-barcoded 5' primer and a J-beta primer mix were used in a second PCR of about 7 to 12 cycles. A 12-random-nucleotide template-switch adaptor tagged each cDNA molecule. Samples each returned at least 2.5 million CDR3-containing paired-end reads. TCRdb redid the calling of the 5' RACE reads with MiXCR, one entry per CDR3 protein. The sample lists some 920,000 distinct CDR3 sequences, approximately 50% seen once, with about 20% in the top ten.

The genes are TRBV4-1 and TRBJ2-7; TRBD2 matches 7 bases. The sequenced sample consisted of blood. The clonotype was recovered from a woman in her sixties in good health. CDR3 in DNA: TGCGCCAGCAGTATAGGGGAGGGGTACGAGCAGTACTTC. This codes for CASSIGEGYEQYF.